This section outlines one T cell receptor beta chain sequence together with its context. This clone's antigen is unknown. No per-base quality is available; no much larger clone lies one base away. The CDR3 regions of human TCRbeta chains were analyzed by immunosequencing. In the authors' own workflow: TCRs in the repertoires were compared against a reference library of SARS-CoV-2-specific TCRs that had been generated with the MIRA antigen-specificity platform. Breadth meant the fraction of unique TCRs that were SARS-CoV-2-associated, whereas depth meant the fraction of total T cells that were SARS-CoV-2-associated. Using the MIRA data, each spike-specific TCR was mapped to the spike region that the TCR reacts to and placed in a CD4 or CD8 class. Log10-transformed breadth and depth values were compared by one-way ANOVA with Sidak's multiple comparisons tests. The source is immuneACCESS, and TCRdb retained only in-frame sequences with V and J called. Part of the clones is not carried over; for the studies checked, unresolved V genes explain less than half of this, and the remainder is unexplained. V, J and clone size derive from that table, while D and trimming were established from the DNA sequence. This sample lists approximately 190,000 clones; more than 80% were detected once. 3.5% to 4% of the sample lies in the top ten.

The sample's time point label, in plain terms: about 28 days (+/-7) after the second vaccine dose. According to the study, the label for this sample's treatment or condition signals: meningococcal conjugate vaccine given as trial control. Samples from vaccinated people were obtained from the UK trials COV001 and COV002, which included a single-blind randomized controlled phase 2/3 trial of AZD1222 (ChAdOx1 nCoV-19) in healthy adults. For TCRbeta chain sequencing, PBMC samples from trial participants were taken at day 0 and at day 28 after the second dose. The CDR3 covers 14 residues, taking in both the cysteine and the phenylalanine. Only the CDR3 part of the read is kept: 42 bases, read in frame from the first base. The germline V gene specifies SQVTM as CDR1 and ANQGSEA as CDR2. Trimming removed 4 bases from V and 8 bases from J, leaving 20 bases between the germline ends. The data belong to a study of T cell responses to AZD1222 COVID-19 vaccine (dated by TCRdb to 2020 to 2022). Study-level background: TCR sequencing covered over 230 trial participants: approximately 200 given two doses of AZD1222 and around 26 given two doses of MenACWY control vaccine. Trial participants were enrolled by age into subgroups of 18-55, 56-69 and 70-plus years, and around 150, 29 and 61 TCR-sequenced participants, respectively, were included in these subgroups.

What the research found in general, with its limitations: Reportedly, almost half of the unique spike-specific TCRs recognized epitopes lying outside the regions that are mutated in the B.1.351 and B.1.1.7 variants. The 56-69-year group was small, and its depth increase did not reach significance, likely because of low power. After two AZD1222 doses, both the breadth and the depth of spike-specific TCRs were significantly higher than at day 0 and than in MenACWY recipients. Conclusions about previously exposed vaccinees were limited because only a handful of AZD1222 recipients were SARS-CoV-2 seropositive at baseline. The whole spike protein was spanned by vaccine-associated CD4 TCRs, and dominant responses were seen in regions 160-218 and 743-854. Because no day 14 peak-response samples were available, the repertoires could be characterized only after the peak T cell response. Participants were mostly white British, with more females than males. The authors suggested clonal diversity may have been underestimated.

The specimen comprised peripheral blood, sampled 28 days after the second dose of the MenACWY control vaccine. This clonotype was obtained from an adult who received the MenACWY meningococcal vaccine as a control. The rearrangement joined TRBV29-1 to TRBJ1-2, with no confidently assigned D gene. The bases read TGCAGCGTTGCAAGAGTCGGATCCCATGGAGGCTACACCTTC. Translated, this is CSVARVGSHGGYTF.